This TCR beta chain was retrieved from a study of cytomegalovirus exposure and HLA in healthy donors. Study conclusions and caveats: Rare sequences made up most TCRs, while some public TCRs were found in many donors. Some highly shared sequence variants likely arose as a pipeline artifact.

60 Vbeta and 13 Jbeta primers were used in PCR. Clones were read by immunoSEQ multiplex PCR, and TCRdb kept only the in-frame ones, dropping some. The table shows approximately 150,000 clones, with 73% occurring only once. Looked up from germline, CDR1 is LGHNT and CDR2 is FRNRAP. The CDR3 runs to 15 residues. The trim removed 6 bases at V and 8 bases at J, leaving 12 bases unmatched. Comment on this clone: Its antigen is unidentified.

This chain links TRBV12-5 with TRBJ2-1; 8 bases align to TRBD2. The receptor was isolated from a young woman in good health and CMV-seropositive. What was sequenced was PBMCs. The DNA of the CDR3 is TGTGCTAGTGGAGAAGATAGCGGGGTTATCTATGAGCAGTTCTTC. Its translation: CASGEDSGVIYEQFF.